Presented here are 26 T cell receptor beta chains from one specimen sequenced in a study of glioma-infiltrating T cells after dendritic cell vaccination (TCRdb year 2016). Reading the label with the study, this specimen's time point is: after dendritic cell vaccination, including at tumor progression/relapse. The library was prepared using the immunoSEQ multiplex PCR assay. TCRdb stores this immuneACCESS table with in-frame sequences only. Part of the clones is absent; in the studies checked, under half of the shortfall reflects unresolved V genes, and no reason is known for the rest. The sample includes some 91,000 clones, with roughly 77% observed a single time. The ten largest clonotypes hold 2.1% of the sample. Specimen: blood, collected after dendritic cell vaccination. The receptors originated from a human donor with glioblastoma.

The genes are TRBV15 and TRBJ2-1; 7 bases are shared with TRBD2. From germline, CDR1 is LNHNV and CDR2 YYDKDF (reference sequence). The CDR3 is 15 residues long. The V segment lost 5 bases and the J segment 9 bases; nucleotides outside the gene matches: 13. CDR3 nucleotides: TGTGCCACCAGCCGGGGACTGGCGGGAGTTAGTGAGCAGTTCTTC. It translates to CATSRGLAGVSEQFF. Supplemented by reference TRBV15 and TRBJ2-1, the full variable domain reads DAMVIQNPRYQVTQFGKPVTLSCSQTLNHNVMYWYQQKSSQAPKLLFHYYDKDFNNEADTPDNFQSRRPNTSFCFLDIRSPGLGDTAMYLCATSRGLAGVSEQFFGPGTRLTVL.

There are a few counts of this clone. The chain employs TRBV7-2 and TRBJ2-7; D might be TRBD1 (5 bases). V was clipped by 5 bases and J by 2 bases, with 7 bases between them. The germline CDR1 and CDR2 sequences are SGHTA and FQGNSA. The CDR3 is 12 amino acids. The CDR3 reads CASSDRTYEQYF. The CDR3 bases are TGTGCCAGCAGCGACAGAACCTACGAGCAGTACTTC.

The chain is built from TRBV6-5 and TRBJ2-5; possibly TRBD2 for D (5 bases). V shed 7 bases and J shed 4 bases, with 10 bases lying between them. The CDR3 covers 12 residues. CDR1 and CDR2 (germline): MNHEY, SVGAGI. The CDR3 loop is CASNPSGETQYF. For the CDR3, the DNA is TGTGCCAGCAACCCGAGCGGAGAGACCCAGTACTTC.

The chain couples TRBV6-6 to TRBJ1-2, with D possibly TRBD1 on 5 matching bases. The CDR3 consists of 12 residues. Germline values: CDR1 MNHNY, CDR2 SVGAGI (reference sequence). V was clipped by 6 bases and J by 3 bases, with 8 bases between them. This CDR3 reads CASRWDYYGYTF. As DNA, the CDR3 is TGTGCCAGCAGATGGGACTACTATGGCTACACCTTC.

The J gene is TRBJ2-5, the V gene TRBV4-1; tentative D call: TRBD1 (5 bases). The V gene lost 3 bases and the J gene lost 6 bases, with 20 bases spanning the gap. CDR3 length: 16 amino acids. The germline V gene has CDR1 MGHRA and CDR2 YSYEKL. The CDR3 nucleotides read TGCGCCAGCAGCCAGGGGCGGTCCCCCGCTCGGCAGACCCAGTACTTC. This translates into CASSQGRSPARQTQYF.

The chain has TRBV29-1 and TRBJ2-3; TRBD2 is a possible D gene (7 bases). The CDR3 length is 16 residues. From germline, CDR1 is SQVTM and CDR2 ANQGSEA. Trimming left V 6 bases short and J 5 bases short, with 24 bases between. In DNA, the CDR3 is TGCAGCGTCCCCGGGAGGACAGACTCATCCGGAGATACGCAGTATTTT. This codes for CSVPGRTDSSGDTQYF.

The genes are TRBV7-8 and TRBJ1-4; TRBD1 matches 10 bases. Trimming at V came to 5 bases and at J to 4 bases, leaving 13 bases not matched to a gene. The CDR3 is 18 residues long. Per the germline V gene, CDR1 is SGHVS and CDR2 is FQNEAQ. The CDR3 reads CASSPTDRGRVNNEKLFF. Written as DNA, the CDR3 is TGTGCCAGCAGCCCAACCGACAGGGGGCGGGTAAATAATGAAAAACTGTTTTTT.

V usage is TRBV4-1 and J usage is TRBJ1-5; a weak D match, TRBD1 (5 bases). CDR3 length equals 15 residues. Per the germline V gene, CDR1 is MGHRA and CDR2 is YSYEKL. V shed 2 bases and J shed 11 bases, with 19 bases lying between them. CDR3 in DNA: TGCGCCAGCAGCCAAACCCTAAGTCAAGGGGAGGCCCAGCATTTT. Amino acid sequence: CASSQTLSQGEAQHF.

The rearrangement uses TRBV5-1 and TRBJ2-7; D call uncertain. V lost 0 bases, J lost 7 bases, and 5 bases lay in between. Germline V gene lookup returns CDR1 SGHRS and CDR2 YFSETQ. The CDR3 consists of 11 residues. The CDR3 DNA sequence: TGCGCCAGCAGCTTGGCCTCGGAGCAGTACTTC. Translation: CASSLASEQYF.

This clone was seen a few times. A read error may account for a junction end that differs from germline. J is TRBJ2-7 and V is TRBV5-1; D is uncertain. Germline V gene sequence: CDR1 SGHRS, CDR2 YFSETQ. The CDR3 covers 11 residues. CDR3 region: CASSSLYEQYF. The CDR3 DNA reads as TGTGCCAGCAGTTCCTTATACGAGCAGTACTTC.

CDR3 in amino acids: CASTPSQGYEQYF. Written as DNA, the CDR3 is TGTGCCAGCACTCCCTCACAGGGATACGAGCAGTACTTC. V usage is TRBV6-6 and J usage is TRBJ2-7, with TRBD1 as a possible D gene (6 bases). The CDR3 has 13 amino acids. Germline V gene lookup returns CDR1 MNHNY and CDR2 SVGAGI (reference sequence). The V gene lost 7 bases and the J gene lost 4 bases, with 14 bases spanning the gap.

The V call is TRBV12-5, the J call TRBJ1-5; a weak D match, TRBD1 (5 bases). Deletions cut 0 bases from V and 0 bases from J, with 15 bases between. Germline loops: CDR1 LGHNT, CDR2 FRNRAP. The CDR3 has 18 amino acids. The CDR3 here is CASGLVMGEALSNQPQHF. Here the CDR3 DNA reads TGTGCTAGTGGTTTGGTAATGGGGGAGGCCCTTAGCAATCAGCCCCAGCATTTT.

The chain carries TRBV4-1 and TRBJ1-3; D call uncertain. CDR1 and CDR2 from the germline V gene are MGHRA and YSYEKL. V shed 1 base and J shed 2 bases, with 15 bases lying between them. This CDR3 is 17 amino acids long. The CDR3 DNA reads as TGCGCCAGCAGCCAAGTAGGTACGGGAGCGACTGGAAACACCATATATTTT. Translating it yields CASSQVGTGATGNTIYF.

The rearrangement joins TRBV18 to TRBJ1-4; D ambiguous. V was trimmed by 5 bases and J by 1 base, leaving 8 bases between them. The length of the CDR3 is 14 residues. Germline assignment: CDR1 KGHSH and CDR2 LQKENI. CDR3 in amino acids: CASSSERTNEKLFF. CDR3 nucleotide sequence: TGTGCCAGCTCATCGGAGAGAACTAATGAAAAACTGTTTTTT.

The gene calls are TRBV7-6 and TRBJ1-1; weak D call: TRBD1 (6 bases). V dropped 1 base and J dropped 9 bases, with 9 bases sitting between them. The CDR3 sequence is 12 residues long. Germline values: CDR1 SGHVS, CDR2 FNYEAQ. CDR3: CASSLGQGKAFF. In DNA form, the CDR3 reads TGTGCCAGCAGCTTAGGGCAGGGGAAAGCTTTCTTT.

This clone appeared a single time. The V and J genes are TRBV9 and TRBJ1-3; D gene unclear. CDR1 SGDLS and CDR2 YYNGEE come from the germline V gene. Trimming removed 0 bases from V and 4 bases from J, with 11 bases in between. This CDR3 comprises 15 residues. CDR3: CASSVESGFGNTIYF. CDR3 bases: TGTGCCAGCAGCGTAGAGTCCGGGTTCGGAAACACCATATATTTT.

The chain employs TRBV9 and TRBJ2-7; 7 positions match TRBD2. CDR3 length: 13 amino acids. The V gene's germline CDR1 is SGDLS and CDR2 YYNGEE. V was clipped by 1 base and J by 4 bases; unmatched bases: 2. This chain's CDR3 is CASSVSAGYEQYF. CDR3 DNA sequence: TGTGCCAGCAGCGTATCAGCGGGGTACGAGCAGTACTTC.

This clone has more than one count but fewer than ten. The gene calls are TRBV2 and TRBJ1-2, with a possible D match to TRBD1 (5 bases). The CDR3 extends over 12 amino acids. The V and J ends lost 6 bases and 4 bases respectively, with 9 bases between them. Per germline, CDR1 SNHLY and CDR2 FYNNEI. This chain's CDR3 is CASRIRAYGYTF. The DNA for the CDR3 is TGTGCCAGCAGGATCAGGGCCTATGGCTACACCTTC.

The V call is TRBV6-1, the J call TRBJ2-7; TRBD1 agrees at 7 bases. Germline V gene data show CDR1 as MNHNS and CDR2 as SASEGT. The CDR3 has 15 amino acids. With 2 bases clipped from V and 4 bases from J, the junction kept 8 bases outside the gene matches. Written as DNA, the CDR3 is TGTGCCAGCAGTGAACCAGACAGGGTAGGTTACGAGCAGTACTTC. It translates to CASSEPDRVGYEQYF.

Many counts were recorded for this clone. CDR3 nucleotide sequence: TGTGCCAGCAGCTCTGGACTACTAGCGTTTTCCTACAATGAGCAGTTCTTC. Its translation is CASSSGLLAFSYNEQFF. The chain joins TRBV7-8 to TRBJ2-1, with 7 positions matching TRBD2. This CDR3 comprises 17 residues. Germline lookup yields CDR1 SGHVS and CDR2 FQNEAQ. V lost 4 bases and J lost 1; bases outside the gene matches: 10. The whole variable domain, remainder taken from reference TRBV7-8 and TRBJ2-1, is GAGVSQSPRYKVAKRGQDVALRCDPISGHVSLFWYQQALGQGPEFLTYFQNEAQLDKSGLPSDRFFAERPEGSVSTLKIQRTQQEDSAVYLCASSSGLLAFSYNEQFFGPGTRLTVL.

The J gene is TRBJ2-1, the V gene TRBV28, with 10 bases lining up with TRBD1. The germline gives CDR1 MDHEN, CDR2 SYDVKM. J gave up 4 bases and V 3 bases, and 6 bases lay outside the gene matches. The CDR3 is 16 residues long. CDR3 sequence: CASSFSGTGAYNEQFF. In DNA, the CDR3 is TGTGCCAGCAGTTTTAGTGGGACAGGGGCTTACAATGAGCAGTTCTTC.

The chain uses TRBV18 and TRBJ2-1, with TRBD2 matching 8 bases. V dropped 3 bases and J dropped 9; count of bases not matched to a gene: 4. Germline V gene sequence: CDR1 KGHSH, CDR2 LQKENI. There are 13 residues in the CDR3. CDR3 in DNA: TGTGCCAGCTCACCGGGACTAGAGGGTGAGCAGTTCTTC. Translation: CASSPGLEGEQFF.

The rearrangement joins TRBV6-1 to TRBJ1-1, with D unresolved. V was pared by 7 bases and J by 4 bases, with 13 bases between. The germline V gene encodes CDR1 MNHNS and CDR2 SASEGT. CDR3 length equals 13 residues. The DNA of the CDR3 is TGTGCCAGCACCCACCCGGTGATCACTGAAGCTTTCTTT. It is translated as CASTHPVITEAFF.

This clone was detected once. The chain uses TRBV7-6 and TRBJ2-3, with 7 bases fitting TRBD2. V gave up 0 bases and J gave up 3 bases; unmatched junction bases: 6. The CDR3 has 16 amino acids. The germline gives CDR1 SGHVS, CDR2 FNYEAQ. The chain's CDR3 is CASSLALSGKTDTQYF. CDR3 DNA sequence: TGTGCCAGCAGCTTAGCGCTAAGCGGGAAGACAGATACGCAGTATTTT.

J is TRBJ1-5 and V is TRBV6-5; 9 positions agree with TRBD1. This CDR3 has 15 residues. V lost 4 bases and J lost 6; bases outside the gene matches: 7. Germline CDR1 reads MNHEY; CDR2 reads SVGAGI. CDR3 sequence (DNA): TGTGCCAGCAGTTCGGGACAGGGAAGGAGTCAGCCCCAGCATTTT. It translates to CASSSGQGRSQPQHF.

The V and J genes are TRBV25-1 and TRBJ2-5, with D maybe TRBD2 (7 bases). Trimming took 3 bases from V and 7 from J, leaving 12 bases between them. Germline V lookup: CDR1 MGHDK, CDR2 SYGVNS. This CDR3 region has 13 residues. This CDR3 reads CASSDMRGGTQYF. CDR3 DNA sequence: TGTGCCAGCAGTGATATGAGGGGGGGGACCCAGTACTTC.